The clone carrying this T cell receptor (beta chain) was seen at least ten times. RNA transcripts were the template, and TCR beta CDR3 regions were amplified from them. HTBI-primed RT-PCR formed the first round, and a multiplex PCR formed the second. In TCRdb, the multiplex PCR reads were re-called with MiXCR into one record per CDR3 protein. The table includes around 520,000 distinct CDR3 sequences, less than 40% detected once. This entry is derived from a study of Graves' ophthalmopathy and Graves' hyperthyroidism. This CDR3 region has 14 residues. Trimming removed 1 base at V and 1 base at J, with 5 bases between. CDR1 and CDR2 (germline): SGHVS, FQNEAQ.

This receptor was taken from an adult man with Graves' hyperthyroidism. The gene calls are TRBV7-8 and TRBJ1-5; no firm D call. The sequencing sample was made of peripheral blood or thyroid tissue (not recorded which). The chain's CDR3 is CASSLDLSNQPQHF. As DNA, the CDR3 is TGTGCCAGCAGCTTAGATCTGAGCAATCAGCCCCAGCATTTT.